Following are 7 T cell receptor beta chains from one sample sequenced in a study of CD8 T cells in ankylosing spondylitis. TCRdb fed the 5' RACE reads into MiXCR, producing one record per CDR3 protein. The sample comprises about 24,000 distinct CDR3 sequences, 13% of which are singletons, and 30% to 35% rests with the top ten. Sequenced sample: blood. These receptors were taken from a male donor with ankylosing spondylitis or in good health (not recorded which).

This clonotype occurred many times. The rearrangement uses TRBV28 and TRBJ1-1; D is possibly TRBD1 (5 bases). CDR1 and CDR2 from the germline V gene are MDHEN and SYDVKM. The V gene lost 3 bases and the J gene lost 4 bases, with 15 bases spanning the gap. The CDR3 consists of 15 residues. The CDR3: CASSLRGGLRTEAFF. In DNA, the CDR3 is TGTGCCAGCAGTTTGAGGGGCGGACTACGCACTGAAGCTTTCTTT.

This clonotype has a handful of counts. This chain uses TRBV29-1 with TRBJ2-3; 9 bases map to TRBD1. This CDR3 contains 14 residues. Germline V gives CDR1 SQVTM, CDR2 ANQGSEA. V trimming: 7 bases; J trimming: 2 bases; junction bases outside the gene matches: 7. In DNA form, the CDR3 reads TGCAGCGGTGGGGGACAGGGAGTCACAGATACGCAGTATTTT. Its translation: CSGGGQGVTDTQYF.

This clonotype has a handful of counts. The chain links TRBV28 to TRBJ2-5, with D possibly TRBD1 on 5 matching bases. CDR3 length equals 9 residues. Trimming removed 9 bases at V and 7 bases at J, with 6 bases between. The V gene's germline CDR1 is MDHEN and CDR2 SYDVKM. The CDR3 nucleotides read TGTGCCAGAAGGGGGACCCAGTACTTC. This codes for CARRGTQYF.

This clonotype was recorded at least ten times. The chain's CDR3 is CASSPWGSDLSTDTQYF. The CDR3 bases are TGTGCCAGCAGCCCCTGGGGGAGCGACCTTAGCACAGATACGCAGTATTTT. This sequence joins TRBV7-9 and TRBJ2-3; D may match TRBD1 or TRBD2 (5 bases each). V was shortened by 5 bases and J by 0 bases, with 18 bases between the two germline ends. CDR1 is SEHNR and CDR2 is FQNEAQ in the germline V gene (reference sequence). The CDR3 spans 17 residues.

This clonotype was counted ten times or more. V usage is TRBV20-1 and J usage is TRBJ2-7; no definite D call. The CDR3 covers 11 residues. Germline CDR1 reads DFQATT; CDR2 reads SNEGSKA (reference sequence). V lost 3 bases, J lost 6 bases, and 9 bases lay in between. In nucleotides, the CDR3 is TGCAGTGCTAGTGAGTGGAGCGAGCAGTACTTC. The encoded protein is CSASEWSEQYF.

In this sample, this clonotype turned up many times. J is TRBJ1-2 and V is TRBV20-1, with no clear D. The length of the CDR3 is 9 residues. Germline V gives CDR1 DFQATT, CDR2 SNEGSKA (reference sequence). CDR3 nucleotide sequence: TGCAGCATAGATGGGGGCTACACCTTC. Its translation: CSIDGGYTF.

The CDR3 coding sequence is TGTGCCATCAGCCAACCCTTTGGGGGCTCCCAAGAGACCCAGTACTTC. Translation: CAISQPFGGSQETQYF. The chain is built from TRBV10-3 and TRBJ2-5, with D perhaps matching TRBD1 (6 bases). Germline loops: CDR1 ENHRY, CDR2 SYGVKD. The CDR3 sequence is 16 residues long. V lost 6 bases and J 1 base, leaving 18 bases between the germline ends.